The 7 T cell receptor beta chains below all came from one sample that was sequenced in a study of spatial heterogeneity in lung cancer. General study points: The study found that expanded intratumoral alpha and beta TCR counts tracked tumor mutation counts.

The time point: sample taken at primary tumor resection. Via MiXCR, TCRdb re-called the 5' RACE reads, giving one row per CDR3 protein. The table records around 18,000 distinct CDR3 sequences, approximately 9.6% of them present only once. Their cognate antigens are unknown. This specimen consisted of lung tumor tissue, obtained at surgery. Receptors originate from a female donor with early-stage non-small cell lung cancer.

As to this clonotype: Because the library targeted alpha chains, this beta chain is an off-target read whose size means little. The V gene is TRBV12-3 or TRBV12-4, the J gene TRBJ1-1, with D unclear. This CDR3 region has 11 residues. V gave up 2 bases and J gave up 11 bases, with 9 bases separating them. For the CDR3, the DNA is TGTGCCAGCAGTTTAACTCCTGGGGCTTTCTTT. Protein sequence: CASSLTPGAFF.

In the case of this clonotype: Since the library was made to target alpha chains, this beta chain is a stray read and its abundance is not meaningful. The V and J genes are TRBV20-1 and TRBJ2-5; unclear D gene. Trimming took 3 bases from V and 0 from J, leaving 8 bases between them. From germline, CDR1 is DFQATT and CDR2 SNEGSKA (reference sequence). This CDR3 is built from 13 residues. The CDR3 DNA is TGCAGTGCTAGTATGTGGGACCAAGAGACCCAGTACTTC. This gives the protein CSASMWDQETQYF.

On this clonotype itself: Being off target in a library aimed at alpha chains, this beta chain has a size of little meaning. Written as DNA, the CDR3 is TGTGCCAGCAGTGAAGCGTACGGATTGGGGACCCAGTACTTC. The encoded protein is CASSEAYGLGTQYF. The gene calls are TRBV2 and TRBJ2-5; D gene uncertain. The CDR3 covers 14 residues. The germline V gene encodes CDR1 SNHLY and CDR2 FYNNEI. V was cut by 0 bases and J by 7 bases, with 12 bases left in between. Complete variable domain (other parts from reference TRBV2 and TRBJ2-5): EPEVTQTPSHQVTQMGQEVILRCVPISNHLYFYWYRQILGQKVEFLVSFYNNEISEKSEIFDDQFSVERPDGSNFTLKIRSTKLEDSAMYFCASSEAYGLGTQYFGPGTRLLVL.

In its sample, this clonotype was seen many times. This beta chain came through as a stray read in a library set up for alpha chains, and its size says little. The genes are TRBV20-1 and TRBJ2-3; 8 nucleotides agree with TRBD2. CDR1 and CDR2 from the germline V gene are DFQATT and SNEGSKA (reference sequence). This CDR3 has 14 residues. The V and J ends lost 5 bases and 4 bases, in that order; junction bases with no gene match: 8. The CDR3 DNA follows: TGCAGTGCTGGACCGGGGGGGCCGTCAGATACGCAGTATTTT. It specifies CSAGPGGPSDTQYF.

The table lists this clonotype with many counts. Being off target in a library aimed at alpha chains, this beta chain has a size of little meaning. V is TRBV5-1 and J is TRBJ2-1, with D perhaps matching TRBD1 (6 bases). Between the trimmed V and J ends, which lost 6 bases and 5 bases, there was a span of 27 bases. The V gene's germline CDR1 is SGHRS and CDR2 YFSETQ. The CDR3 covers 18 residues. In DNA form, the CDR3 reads TGCGCCAGCATCAGGGGAGCCGGTATTCGGAACGCTGACAATGAGCAGTTCTTC. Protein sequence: CASIRGAGIRNADNEQFF.

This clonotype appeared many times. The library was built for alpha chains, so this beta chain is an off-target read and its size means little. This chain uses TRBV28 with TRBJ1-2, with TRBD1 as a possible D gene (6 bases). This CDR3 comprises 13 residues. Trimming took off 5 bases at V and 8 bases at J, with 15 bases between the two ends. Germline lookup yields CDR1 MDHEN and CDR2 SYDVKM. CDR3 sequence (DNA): TGTGCCAGCAGTGCCACAGGGAACGGCGGCTACACCTTC. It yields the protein CASSATGNGGYTF.

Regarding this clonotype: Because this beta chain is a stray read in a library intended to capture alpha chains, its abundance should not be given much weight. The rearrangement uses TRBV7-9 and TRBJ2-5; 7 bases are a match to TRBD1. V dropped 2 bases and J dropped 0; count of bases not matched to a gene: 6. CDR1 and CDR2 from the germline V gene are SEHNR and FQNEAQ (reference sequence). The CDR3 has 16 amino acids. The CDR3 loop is CASSLLGTEYQETQYF. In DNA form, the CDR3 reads TGTGCCAGCAGCTTATTGGGGACAGAGTACCAAGAGACCCAGTACTTC. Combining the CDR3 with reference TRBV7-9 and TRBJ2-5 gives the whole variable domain DTGVSQNPRHKITKRGQNVTFRCDPISEHNRLYWYRQTLGQGPEFLTYFQNEAQLEKSRLLSDRFSAERPKGSFSTLEIQRTEQGDSAMYLCASSLLGTEYQETQYFGPGTRLLVL.